This T cell receptor beta chain was recorded in a study of T cells after posttransplantation cyclophosphamide. The germline gives CDR1 KGHSH, CDR2 LQKENI. The V segment lost 0 bases and the J segment 8 bases; nucleotides outside the gene matches: 6. There are 15 residues in the CDR3. The protocol was immunoSEQ multiplex PCR, while the TCRdb copy is restricted to in-frame clones and leaves out a portion. The sample has 20,000 to 25,000 clones, approximately 97% seen once. With regard to this clone: No antigen is known for it.

The naive gate required viable CD3+CD4+ or CD3+CD8+ cells with CCR7+CD45RA+CD45RO-CD95-CD27+CD28+ phenotype. On the day of bone marrow donation, the related graft donor provided peripheral blood. Study-level findings and limits: TRB overlap between skin or GI tissue T cells and blood was limited. Donor-recipient repertoire similarity was low at 1-2 months, rising over year one.

The V gene is TRBV18, the J gene TRBJ1-2, with 10 bases fitting TRBD1. The receptor was isolated from a man aged 45-65 years in good health, CMV-negative, and a related stem cell transplant donor. The specimen was naive CD4+ T cells sorted from PBMCs. The DNA for the CDR3 is TGTGCCAGCTCACCACCGCCAGGGACAGGGGTCGGCTACACCTTC. Amino acid sequence: CASSPPPGTGVGYTF.